The 20 T cell receptor beta chains in this list originate from one sample, sequenced in a study of cytomegalovirus exposure and HLA in healthy donors. This PCR relied on a set of 60 Vbeta primers and 13 Jbeta primers. The protocol was immunoSEQ multiplex PCR, while the TCRdb copy is restricted to in-frame clones and leaves out a portion. This table has around 230,000 clones, more than 75% appearing once. Sequences were obtained from PBMCs. These TCRs come from a man aged 35 to 55 in good health and CMV-seropositive.

This clone has just one count. At one of its ends the junction is not consistent with the germline gene, which may arise from a read error. This chain uses TRBV7-7 with TRBJ2-2, with D maybe TRBD1 (6 bases). This CDR3 comprises 13 residues. In germline, CDR1 is SSHAT, CDR2 FNYEAQ (reference sequence). The CDR3 is CASSFQGSGELFF. The CDR3 bases are TGTGCTAGCAGCTTTCAGGGGTCCGGGGAGCTGTTTTTT.

The chain links TRBV7-2 to TRBJ2-4, with D unclear. V dropped 0 bases and J dropped 0 bases, with 3 bases sitting between them. The CDR3 spans 14 residues. Per the germline V gene, CDR1 is SGHTA and CDR2 is FQGNSA. The CDR3 DNA reads as TGTGCCAGCAGCTTAGCACTAGCCAAAAACATTCAGTACTTC. It codes for CASSLALAKNIQYF.

The chain employs TRBV2 and TRBJ2-7, with 13 bases fitting TRBD2. The trim removed 4 bases at V and 0 bases at J, leaving 3 bases unmatched. The CDR3 is made up of 16 amino acids. Looked up from germline, CDR1 is SNHLY and CDR2 is FYNNEI. The CDR3 DNA is TGTGCCAGCAGTGCGGGACTAGCGGGACCCTCCTACGAGCAGTACGTC. The encoded protein is CASSAGLAGPSYEQYV.

This chain joins TRBV30 and TRBJ2-1; 7 bases are shared with TRBD2. The V gene end was trimmed by 2 bases and the J gene end by 4 bases; junction bases not matched to a gene: 17. The CDR3 sequence is 18 residues long. Germline V gives CDR1 GTSNPN, CDR2 SVGIG (reference sequence). The CDR3 spells CAWSLNEVPGLPYNEQFF. DNA for the CDR3: TGTGCCTGGAGTCTGAATGAAGTTCCGGGACTACCTTACAATGAGCAGTTCTTC.

The CDR3 reads CASSQDWAGTANNEQFF. For the CDR3, the DNA is TGCGCCAGCAGCCAAGATTGGGCCGGGACAGCCAACAATGAGCAGTTCTTC. V is TRBV4-1 and J is TRBJ2-1; TRBD1 agrees at 7 bases. The V gene end was trimmed by 0 bases and the J gene end by 5 bases; junction bases not matched to a gene: 10. The CDR3 totals 17 residues. Germline V gives CDR1 MGHRA, CDR2 YSYEKL.

This clone has only one observation. Compared with germline, one end of the junction differs, possibly owing to a read error. Other DNA sequences from this sample encode an identical CDR3 as well. This CDR3 is CASSQSSQGYNTEAFF. The CDR3, as DNA: TGTGCCAGCAGCCAATCATCGCAGGGGTATAATACTGAAGCTTTCTTT. The gene calls are TRBV4-1 and TRBJ1-1, with D perhaps TRBD1 (6 bases). Germline-derived CDR1 and CDR2 are MGHRA and YSYEKL. The CDR3 sequence is 16 residues long.

The chain couples TRBV27 to TRBJ2-1; perhaps TRBD2 as D (6 bases). The CDR3 sequence is 18 residues long. Germline lookup yields CDR1 MNHEY and CDR2 SMNVEV (reference sequence). The ends were cut back, 3 bases at V and 5 bases at J, with 23 bases in the middle. The CDR3 protein is CASSFIEGPRSGHNEQFF. The CDR3 coding sequence is TGTGCCAGCAGTTTTATTGAGGGACCGAGAAGCGGGCACAATGAGCAGTTCTTC.

Many counts were recorded for this clone. V is TRBV5-1 and J is TRBJ2-1, with unresolved D. CDR1 is SGHRS, CDR2 YFSETQ, per germline. This CDR3 comprises 14 residues. Trimming stripped 4 bases from V and 6 bases from J, with 14 bases between. CDR3 protein: CASSVSMPGNEQFF. The CDR3 nucleotides are TGCGCCAGCAGCGTTTCTATGCCCGGCAATGAGCAGTTCTTC.

This chain connects TRBV2 to TRBJ2-5, with 8 positions matching TRBD2. Germline loops: CDR1 SNHLY, CDR2 FYNNEI. After removal of 6 bases from V and 5 bases from J, the junction contained 11 bases not matched to a gene. CDR3 length: 15 residues. CDR3 amino acids: CASSTTGTSRETQYF. For the CDR3, the DNA is TGTGCCAGCAGCACCACCGGGACTAGTAGGGAGACCCAGTACTTC.

This clone came up once. This chain's CDR3 is CSVEGGQAEAFF. CDR3 nucleotide sequence: TGCAGCGTTGAAGGGGGACAGGCTGAAGCTTTCTTT. This sequence joins TRBV29-1 and TRBJ1-1; 8 bases are shared with TRBD1. With V trimmed by 1 base and J by 6 bases, 1 base remained unmatched. Germline assignment: CDR1 SQVTM and CDR2 ANQGSEA. This CDR3 spans 12 amino acids.

The chain links TRBV5-1 to TRBJ1-2, with D unresolved. Looked up from germline, CDR1 is SGHRS and CDR2 is YFSETQ. This CDR3 has 15 residues. V lost 0 bases to trimming and J lost 4 bases, with 13 bases between them. CDR3 sequence (DNA): TGCGCCAGCAGCTTGGATGTGAGCCGATTCTATGGCTACACCTTC. Amino acids: CASSLDVSRFYGYTF. Full variable domain (missing parts from reference TRBV5-1 and TRBJ1-2): KAGVTQTPRYLIKTRGQQVTLSCSPISGHRSVSWYQQTPGQGLQFLFEYFSETQRNKGNFPGRFSGRQFSNSRSEMNVSTLELGDSALYLCASSLDVSRFYGYTFGSGTRLTVV.

This clone is a singleton in its sample. The gene calls are TRBV7-8 and TRBJ2-7, with D perhaps matching TRBD1 (6 bases). Trimming removed 5 bases from V and 0 bases from J, with 8 bases in between. Germline values: CDR1 SGHVS, CDR2 FQNEAQ. The CDR3 runs 13 residues. For the CDR3, the DNA is TGTGCCAGCAGCCGGGACAACTCCTACGAGCAGTACGTC. Encoded protein: CASSRDNSYEQYV.

V usage is TRBV10-3 and J usage is TRBJ1-1, with D hard to call. The CDR3 is made up of 13 amino acids. V was shortened by 7 bases and J by 0 bases, with 9 bases between the two germline ends. Germline values: CDR1 ENHRY, CDR2 SYGVKD. The CDR3 region is CAITQTVNTEAFF. CDR3 coding DNA: TGTGCCATCACTCAAACAGTGAACACTGAAGCTTTCTTT.

The rearrangement uses TRBV4-1 and TRBJ1-2; D might be TRBD1 (5 bases). This CDR3 spans 16 amino acids. V lost 0 bases and J lost 0, with 11 bases in between. The germline CDR1 and CDR2 sequences are MGHRA and YSYEKL. The CDR3 DNA sequence: TGCGCCAGCAGCCAAGAACAGGCGGCAGCTAACTATGGCTACACCTTC. It translates to CASSQEQAAANYGYTF.

J is TRBJ2-2 and V is TRBV27; no clear D. The CDR3 covers 16 residues. V gave up 2 bases and J gave up 1 base, with 11 bases separating them. Germline assignment: CDR1 MNHEY and CDR2 SMNVEV (reference sequence). CDR3 loop: CASSLGSPGNTGELFF. The CDR3 nucleotides read TGTGCCAGCAGTTTAGGGTCCCCGGGGAACACCGGGGAGCTGTTTTTT.

The table lists this clone with a count of one. The rearrangement uses TRBV29-1 and TRBJ1-2; 9 positions agree with TRBD1. V lost 7 bases and J lost 1; bases outside the gene matches: 1. The CDR3 spans 12 residues. Germline CDR1 is SQVTM and CDR2 is ANQGSEA. The chain's CDR3 is CSAGQGNYGYTF. The CDR3 DNA follows: TGCAGCGCGGGACAGGGTAACTATGGCTACACCTTC.

The chain joins TRBV7-9 to TRBJ2-2, with D maybe TRBD1 (6 bases). Germline CDR1 and CDR2: SEHNR and FQNEAQ (reference sequence). V was clipped by 11 bases and J by 6 bases, with 16 bases between them. The CDR3 contains 13 residues. The CDR3 bases are TGTGCCCGATCCTTGACAGGCCCCGGGGAGCTGTTTTTT. Residues: CARSLTGPGELFF. The variable domain in full, completed from reference TRBV7-9 and TRBJ2-2, reads DTGVSQNPRHKITKRGQNVTFRCDPISEHNRLYWYRQTLGQGPEFLTYFQNEAQLEKSRLLSDRFSAERPKGSFSTLEIQRTEQGDSAMYLCARSLTGPGELFFGEGSRLTVL.

This clone was seen only a few times. The chain has TRBV6-1 and TRBJ2-3; 10 nucleotides align to TRBD2. Germline V gene lookup returns CDR1 MNHNS and CDR2 SASEGT. This CDR3 is 15 amino acids long. Trimming at V came to 7 bases and at J to 1 base, leaving 5 bases not matched to a gene. The CDR3 DNA reads as TGTGCCAGCACCAAAGGGACTAGCGGCACAGATACGCAGTATTTT. Amino acid sequence: CASTKGTSGTDTQYF.

The rearrangement links TRBV10-3 to TRBJ2-7; 7 bases are shared with TRBD2. Germline assignment: CDR1 ENHRY and CDR2 SYGVKD. The CDR3 loop spans 13 amino acids. Trimming removed 11 bases from V and 6 bases from J; junction bases left unmatched: 13. CDR3 nucleotides: TGTGCCTCTAGAACCGGACTAGTAGCCGAGCAGTACTTC. Encoded protein: CASRTGLVAEQYF.

Only a few counts were recorded for this clone. The genes are TRBV25-1 and TRBJ2-7, with D possibly being TRBD1 (6 bases). The CDR3 consists of 13 residues. Germline V lookup: CDR1 MGHDK, CDR2 SYGVNS. Trimming took off 7 bases at V and 7 bases at J, with 17 bases between the two ends. The CDR3 nucleotides are TGTGCCAGCACGGGGTGGGGGCTGGGGGAGCAGTACTTC. This sequence encodes CASTGWGLGEQYF.